Below are 29 T cell receptor beta chains sequenced from a single sample in a study of human T cells and chemical hapten exposure. TCRdb passed the RACE reads through MiXCR, listing each CDR3 protein once. This repertoire shows around 120,000 distinct CDR3 sequences, approximately 15% found once; its top ten account for 0.8% to 1%. Time point of the sample: patch test 1, 2 weeks after DPC sensitization. Regarding treatment: therapeutic diphenylcyclopropenone sensitization with weekly scalp DPC. The sample consisted of whole blood, taken in connection with sensitization to the hapten diphenylcyclopropenone (DPC). The receptors shown here come from a man aged 18 to 30 with alopecia areata. Some clones in this sample may be carry-over from other donors' samples.

This clonotype was counted between two and nine times. V usage is TRBV18 and J usage is TRBJ1-5; 8 positions agree with TRBD1. The ends lost 2 bases at V and 2 bases at J; junction bases unmatched: 5. CDR1 and CDR2 (germline): KGHSH, LQKENI. The CDR3 consists of 16 residues. CDR3 amino acids: CASSPAGTGGNQPQHF. The CDR3 DNA reads as TGTGCCAGCTCACCAGCCGGGACAGGAGGCAATCAGCCCCAGCATTTT.

This clonotype was detected ten times or more. The rearrangement joins TRBV12-3 or TRBV12-4 to TRBJ2-2; 8 nucleotides align to TRBD2. Trimming took 7 bases from V and 7 from J; bases not matched to a gene: 8. The CDR3 has 14 residues. The CDR3 is CASTKRLAFGELFF. The CDR3 coding sequence is TGTGCCAGCACCAAAAGACTAGCGTTCGGGGAGCTGTTTTTT.

The chain carries TRBV6-6 and TRBJ1-5; TRBD1 matches at 7 bases. J was trimmed by 7 bases and V by 5 bases; bases with no gene match: 5. This CDR3 has 13 residues. Germline CDR1 reads MNHNY; CDR2 reads SVGAGI (reference sequence). DNA for the CDR3: TGTGCCAGCAGTCGACAGGGAAAACAGCCCCAGCATTTT. Encoded protein: CASSRQGKQPQHF.

V usage is TRBV7-2 and J usage is TRBJ2-5; TRBD2 aligns across 10 bases. Germline V gene lookup returns CDR1 SGHTA and CDR2 FQGNSA. This CDR3 comprises 18 residues. With 5 bases clipped from V and 0 bases from J, the junction kept 12 bases outside the gene matches. The CDR3 DNA reads TGTGCCAGCAGCCTAGGGATAGCGGGGGGCAGGTACCAAGAGACCCAGTACTTC. Encoded protein: CASSLGIAGGRYQETQYF.

This clonotype was recorded at least ten times. The chain links TRBV27 to TRBJ2-1; no clear D gene. The CDR3 spans 13 residues. Germline V gene lookup returns CDR1 MNHEY and CDR2 SMNVEV (reference sequence). The germline V and J ends were trimmed by 6 bases and 9 bases, with 15 bases remaining between them. The CDR3 sequence: CASRGNYPPEQFF. DNA of the CDR3: TGTGCCAGCAGGGGGAACTATCCCCCTGAGCAGTTCTTC.

V is TRBV7-3 and J is TRBJ2-1; D may be TRBD1 (6 bases). Germline lookup yields CDR1 SGHTA and CDR2 FQGTGA. V lost 5 bases to trimming and J lost 9 bases, with 11 bases between them. The CDR3 has 12 residues. The chain's CDR3 is CASSPTGSEQFF. In nucleotides, the CDR3 is TGTGCCAGCAGCCCCACAGGGAGTGAGCAGTTCTTC.

This clonotype was detected a few times. The CDR3 DNA is TGTGCCAGCAGCTTGCGAATCAGGGGGCAGACTGAAGCTTTCTTT. Translating gives CASSLRIRGQTEAFF. The V call is TRBV11-2, the J call TRBJ1-1, with 8 bases lining up with TRBD1. The junction had 8 bases not matched to a gene; V was cut back by 3 bases and J by 5 bases. This CDR3 comprises 15 residues. CDR1 and CDR2 (germline): SGHAT, FQNNGV.

Only a few counts were recorded for this clonotype. The chain carries TRBV7-9 and TRBJ2-2; D tentatively reads TRBD1 or TRBD2 (6 bases each). Germline CDR1 and CDR2: SEHNR and FQNEAQ (reference sequence). Trimming removed 0 bases at V and 6 bases at J, with 14 bases between. This CDR3 has 16 amino acids. The CDR3 loop is CASSLALGGGPGELFF. CDR3 DNA sequence: TGTGCCAGCAGCTTAGCCCTGGGGGGCGGCCCCGGGGAGCTGTTTTTT.

In its sample, this clonotype was seen a few times. The CDR3 DNA reads as TGTGCCAGCAGCTGGGGCCTCGGGGGGTCCTACAATGAGCAGTTCTTC. Translating it yields CASSWGLGGSYNEQFF. The rearrangement uses TRBV11-3 and TRBJ2-1; the match to TRBD2 covers 7 bases. The CDR3 is 16 residues long. V dropped 4 bases and J dropped 1; count of bases not matched to a gene: 7. Germline CDR1 reads SGHNT; CDR2 reads YENEEA.

The chain is built from TRBV6-5 and TRBJ1-1; TRBD1 matches 7 bases. Looked up from germline, CDR1 is MNHEY and CDR2 is SVGAGI. The trim removed 0 bases at V and 3 bases at J, leaving 4 bases unmatched. The CDR3 contains 15 residues. The CDR3 bases are TGTGCCAGCAGTTACTCGGCGACAGGGTACACTGAAGCTTTCTTT. The encoded protein is CASSYSATGYTEAFF.

This clonotype has just a few counts. V is TRBV5-4 and J is TRBJ1-4; D ambiguous. Trimming took off 0 bases at V and 5 bases at J, with 5 bases between the two ends. Germline values: CDR1 SGHNT, CDR2 YYREEE (reference sequence). The CDR3 has 13 amino acids. This chain's CDR3 is CASSLGENEKLFF. CDR3 bases: TGTGCCAGCAGCTTGGGGGAAAATGAAAAACTGTTTTTT. Based on the CDR3 plus reference TRBV5-4 and TRBJ1-4, the full variable domain is ETGVTQSPTHLIKTRGQQVTLRCSSQSGHNTVSWYQQALGQGPQFIFQYYREEENGRGNFPPRFSGLQFPNYSSELNVNALELDDSALYLCASSLGENEKLFFGSGTQLSVL.

This clonotype was recorded a few times. This chain uses TRBV9 with TRBJ2-1; D tentatively fits TRBD1 or TRBD2 (5 bases each). CDR1 is SGDLS and CDR2 is YYNGEE in the germline V gene. The V gene lost 3 bases and the J gene lost 8 bases, with 21 bases spanning the gap. The CDR3 totals 16 residues. CDR3 protein: CASSAEGSSFKDEQFF. CDR3 DNA: TGTGCCAGCAGCGCTGAGGGGTCTAGCTTTAAGGATGAGCAGTTCTTC.

J is TRBJ1-5 and V is TRBV20-1; 7 bases match TRBD1. The germline V gene encodes CDR1 DFQATT and CDR2 SNEGSKA (reference sequence). V gave up 6 bases and J gave up 6 bases; unmatched junction bases: 5. The CDR3 consists of 12 residues. CDR3 loop: CSALTGAQPQHF. The CDR3 coding sequence is TGCAGTGCCTTAACAGGGGCTCAGCCCCAGCATTTT.

This clonotype was picked up a small number of times. The chain combines TRBV7-2 with TRBJ1-3; TRBD1 agrees at 8 bases. CDR1 and CDR2 from the germline V gene are SGHTA and FQGNSA. Losses at the gene ends were 5 bases for V and 4 bases for J; bases not matched to a gene: 10. The CDR3 totals 16 residues. The CDR3 protein is CASSSHAGGRGNTIYF. CDR3 sequence (DNA): TGTGCCAGCAGCAGCCACGCAGGGGGCCGAGGAAACACCATATATTTT.

The rearrangement joins TRBV20-1 to TRBJ2-4; weak D call: TRBD2 (6 bases). V was pared by 5 bases and J by 0 bases, with 20 bases between. Germline CDR1 DFQATT, CDR2 SNEGSKA (reference sequence). The CDR3 loop spans 17 amino acids. The CDR3 loop is CSAPKAGTSLAKNIQYF. Written as DNA, the CDR3 is TGCAGTGCTCCAAAAGCCGGGACTTCTCTAGCCAAAAACATTCAGTACTTC.

The rearrangement uses TRBV9 and TRBJ1-5; D gene unclear. The V gene's germline CDR1 is SGDLS and CDR2 YYNGEE. The V and J ends lost 4 bases and 1 base respectively, with 12 bases between them. CDR3 length: 15 amino acids. CDR3 sequence (DNA): TGTGCCAGCAGCAGTGCGATAGGGAGCAATCAGCCCCAGCATTTT. Translation gives CASSSAIGSNQPQHF.

This clonotype was picked up a small number of times. CDR3 nucleotides: TGTGCCAGCAGCCAAGATCGAAAGACCCAGTACTTC. Translated, it gives CASSQDRKTQYF. The chain uses TRBV4-2 and TRBJ2-5; D is unresolved. The length of the CDR3 is 12 residues. CDR1 and CDR2 (germline): LGHNA, YNFKEQ. Trimming stripped 0 bases from V and 6 bases from J, with 5 bases between.

The V call is TRBV20-1, the J call TRBJ2-1; D perhaps matches TRBD2 (6 bases). The CDR3 loop spans 12 amino acids. Trimming stripped 1 base from V and 7 bases from J, with 8 bases between. Germline values: CDR1 DFQATT, CDR2 SNEGSKA (reference sequence). CDR3 coding DNA: TGCAGTGCTAGAGGCGGGGTTAATGAGCAGTTCTTC. Its protein is CSARGGVNEQFF.

CDR3 sequence reads: CASSQGWADLNSPLHF. Written as DNA, the CDR3 is TGTGCCAGCAGCCAAGGATGGGCGGATTTAAATTCACCCCTCCACTTT. V and J are TRBV14 and TRBJ1-6, with no clear D. This CDR3 has 16 residues. Trimming cost V 1 base and J 7 bases, with 14 bases left between them. CDR1 and CDR2 from the germline V gene are SGHDN and FVKESK.

This clonotype was seen more than once but under ten times. This chain connects TRBV24-1 to TRBJ2-3; 8 bases line up with TRBD1. The germline V gene encodes CDR1 KGHDR and CDR2 SFDVKD. The junction had 4 bases not matched to a gene; V was cut back by 3 bases and J by 3 bases. CDR3 length: 15 residues. CDR3 in DNA: TGTGCCACCAGTGATCCGGGACAGGCTACAGATACGCAGTATTTT. The encoded protein is CATSDPGQATDTQYF.

V is TRBV20-1 and J is TRBJ2-7; D gene unclear. The length of the CDR3 is 13 residues. Trimming left V 0 bases short and J 6 bases short, with 12 bases between. CDR1 DFQATT and CDR2 SNEGSKA come from the germline V gene (reference sequence). DNA for the CDR3: TGCAGTGCTAGAGAACGGACCCCTGGCGAGCAGTACGTC. It encodes CSARERTPGEQYV.

V is TRBV3-1 and J is TRBJ2-5; TRBD2 matches at 7 bases. The CDR3 is made up of 15 amino acids. Germline V lookup: CDR1 LGHDT, CDR2 YNNKEL (reference sequence). Germline trimming cut 2 bases from V and 5 bases from J; bases unmatched to any gene: 8. CDR3 in amino acids: CASSQIGTTEETQYF. CDR3 in DNA: TGTGCCAGCAGCCAAATCGGGACTACGGAGGAGACCCAGTACTTC.

The rearrangement links TRBV20-1 to TRBJ1-2; D not resolved. Trimming took 3 bases from V and 6 from J, leaving 11 bases between them. Germline-derived CDR1 and CDR2 are DFQATT and SNEGSKA (reference sequence). The CDR3 is 12 amino acids. The CDR3, as DNA: TGCAGTGCTAGTCTCCGGGATAATGGCTACACCTTC. Protein: CSASLRDNGYTF.

In its sample, this clonotype was seen many times. This chain connects TRBV28 to TRBJ2-3; D not certain. This CDR3 region has 20 residues. The V and J ends lost 3 bases and 2 bases respectively, with 27 bases between them. CDR1 and CDR2 (germline): MDHEN, SYDVKM. The CDR3 DNA is TGTGCCAGCAGTTTCTCTCCGGGTGTTGCAAATTTTCGGTACACAGATACGCAGTATTTT. Translating it yields CASSFSPGVANFRYTDTQYF.

This clonotype was detected only a few times. V is TRBV11-2 and J is TRBJ2-5; D is possibly TRBD2 (6 bases). This CDR3 contains 15 residues. Germline V gives CDR1 SGHAT, CDR2 FQNNGV. V lost 1 base to trimming and J lost 5 bases, with 14 bases between them. CDR3 in DNA: TGTGCCAGCAGCTTAGCGGGGGACGAGCGGGAGACCCAGTACTTC. It translates to CASSLAGDERETQYF.

The chain employs TRBV7-2 and TRBJ2-5; D may be TRBD1 (6 bases). Trimming pared 3 bases from V and 1 base from J, leaving 12 bases between. Per germline, CDR1 SGHTA and CDR2 FQGNSA. CDR3 size: 15 residues. This CDR3 reads CASSFGQIPQETQYF. The CDR3 region has the DNA TGTGCCAGCAGCTTTGGACAGATACCCCAAGAGACCCAGTACTTC.

The chain joins TRBV5-6 to TRBJ2-5; TRBD1 aligns across 9 bases. The germline gives CDR1 SGHDT, CDR2 YYEEEE. V lost 4 bases to trimming and J lost 5 bases; unmatched junction nucleotides: 6. The CDR3 runs to 14 residues. The CDR3 DNA reads as TGTGCCAGCAGCCCGACCGGGACAGGGGAGACCCAGTACTTC. This sequence encodes CASSPTGTGETQYF.

In its sample, this clonotype was seen many times. This chain links TRBV6-1 with TRBJ2-5; 7 bases align to TRBD1. This CDR3 has 14 amino acids. The germline V gene has CDR1 MNHNS and CDR2 SASEGT. After removal of 6 bases from V and 4 bases from J, the junction contained 8 bases not matched to a gene. CDR3 bases: TGTGCCAGCAGCGTTAACAGGGGCCGAGAGACCCAGTACTTC. Amino acid sequence: CASSVNRGRETQYF.

The V gene is TRBV5-6, the J gene TRBJ1-3, with D hard to call. CDR1 and CDR2 (germline): SGHDT, YYEEEE. V lost 2 bases to trimming and J lost 14 bases, with 17 bases between them. The CDR3 has 13 amino acids. The CDR3 DNA sequence: TGTGCCAGCAGCTTTTACCGGGCCCTTTCCCTATATTTT. Its protein product is CASSFYRALSLYF. The variable domain in full, with the rest retrieved from reference TRBV5-6 and TRBJ1-3, is DAGVTQSPTHLIKTRGQQVTLRCSPKSGHDTVSWYQQALGQGPQFIFQYYEEEERQRGNFPDRFSGHQFPNYSSELNVNALLLGDSALYLCASSFYRALSLYFGEGSWLTVV.